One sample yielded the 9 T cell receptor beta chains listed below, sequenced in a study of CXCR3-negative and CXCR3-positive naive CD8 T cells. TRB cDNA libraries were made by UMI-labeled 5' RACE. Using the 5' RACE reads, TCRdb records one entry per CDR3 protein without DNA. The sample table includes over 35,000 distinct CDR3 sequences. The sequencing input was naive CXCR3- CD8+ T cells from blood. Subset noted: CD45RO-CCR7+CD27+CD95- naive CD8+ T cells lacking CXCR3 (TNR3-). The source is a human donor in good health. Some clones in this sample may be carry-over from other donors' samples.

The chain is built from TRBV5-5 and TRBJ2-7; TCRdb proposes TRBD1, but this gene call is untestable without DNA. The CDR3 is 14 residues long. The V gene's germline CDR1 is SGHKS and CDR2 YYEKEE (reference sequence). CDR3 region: CASSAGTGYHEQYF.

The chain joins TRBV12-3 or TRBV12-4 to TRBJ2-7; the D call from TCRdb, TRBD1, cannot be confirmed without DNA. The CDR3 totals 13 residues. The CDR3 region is CASSPGRGYEQYF.

CDR3 in amino acids: CSVEDPQGAEAFF. The rearrangement joins TRBV29-1 to TRBJ1-1; TCRdb's assignment of TRBD1 cannot be checked, as there is no DNA. Germline CDR1 SQVTM, CDR2 ANQGSEA. The CDR3 covers 13 residues.

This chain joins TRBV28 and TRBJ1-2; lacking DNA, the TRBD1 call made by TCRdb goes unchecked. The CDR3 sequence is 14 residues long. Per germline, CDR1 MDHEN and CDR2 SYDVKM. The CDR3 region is CASRGDRLDYGYTF.

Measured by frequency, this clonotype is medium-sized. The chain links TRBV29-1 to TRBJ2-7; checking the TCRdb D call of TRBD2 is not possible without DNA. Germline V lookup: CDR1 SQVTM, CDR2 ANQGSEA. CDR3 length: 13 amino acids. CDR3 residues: CSVGTSGGWEQYF.

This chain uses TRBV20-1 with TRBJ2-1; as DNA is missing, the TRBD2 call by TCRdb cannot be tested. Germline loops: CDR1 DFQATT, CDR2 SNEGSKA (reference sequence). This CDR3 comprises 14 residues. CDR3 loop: CSASHPPLYNEQFF.

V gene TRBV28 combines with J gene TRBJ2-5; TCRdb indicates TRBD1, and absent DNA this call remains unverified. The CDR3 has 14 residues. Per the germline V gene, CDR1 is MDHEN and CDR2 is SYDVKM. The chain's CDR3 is CASTPRGGLETQYF.

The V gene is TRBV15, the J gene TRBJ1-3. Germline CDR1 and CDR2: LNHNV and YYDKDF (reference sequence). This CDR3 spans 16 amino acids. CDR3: CATSRPIEGISDTIYF.

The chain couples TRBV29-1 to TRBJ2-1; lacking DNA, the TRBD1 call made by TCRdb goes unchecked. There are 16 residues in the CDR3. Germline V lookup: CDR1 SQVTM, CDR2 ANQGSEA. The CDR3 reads CSVEVGETGRYNEQFF.